This T cell receptor (beta chain) was documented in a study of T-cell reconstitution after alpha-beta-depleted transplantation in children. The study, taken as a whole, reports: Expanded graft clones, several hundred of them, were reportedly the source of alpha-beta T cells about two months after transplant. By one year post-transplant, T-cell counts and diversity largely arose from T cells that were newly produced.

Trimming stripped 5 bases from V and 5 bases from J, with 16 bases between. The CDR3 length is 14 residues. CDR1 and CDR2 (germline): SGHTA, FQGTGA. Concerning this clonotype itself: The target antigen is unknown.

The authors prepared the TCRbeta library with unique molecular identifiers. TCRdb re-derived calls from the PCR reads in MiXCR, one entry per CDR3 protein. Among about a million distinct CDR3 sequences listed, about 31% were seen once. Sequencing used PBMCs, mostly from graft donor cells, obtained 360 days after TCRalphabeta/CD19-depleted stem cell transplant. This receptor was obtained from a boy less than two years old who had a stem cell transplant for SCID, so the T cells may come from the graft donor. This chain links TRBV7-3 with TRBJ2-7; D ambiguous. In nucleotides, the CDR3 is TGTGCCAGCAGCCCCGGTCCAGGTCCCGACGAGCAGTACTTC. Its protein product is CASSPGPGPDEQYF.